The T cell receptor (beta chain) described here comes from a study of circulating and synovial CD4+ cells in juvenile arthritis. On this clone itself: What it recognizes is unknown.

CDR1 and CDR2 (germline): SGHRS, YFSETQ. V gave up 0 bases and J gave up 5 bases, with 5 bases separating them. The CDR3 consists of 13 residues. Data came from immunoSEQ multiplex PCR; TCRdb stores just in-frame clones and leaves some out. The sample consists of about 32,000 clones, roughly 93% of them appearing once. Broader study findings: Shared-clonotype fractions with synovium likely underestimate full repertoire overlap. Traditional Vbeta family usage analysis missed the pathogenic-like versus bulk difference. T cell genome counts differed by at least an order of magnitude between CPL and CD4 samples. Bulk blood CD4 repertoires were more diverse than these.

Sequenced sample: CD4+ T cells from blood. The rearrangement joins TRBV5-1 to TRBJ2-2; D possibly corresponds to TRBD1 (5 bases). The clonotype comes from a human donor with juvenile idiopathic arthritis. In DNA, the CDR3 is TGCGCCAGCAGCTTGGAGGGGACCGGGGAGCTGTTTTTT. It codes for CASSLEGTGELFF.